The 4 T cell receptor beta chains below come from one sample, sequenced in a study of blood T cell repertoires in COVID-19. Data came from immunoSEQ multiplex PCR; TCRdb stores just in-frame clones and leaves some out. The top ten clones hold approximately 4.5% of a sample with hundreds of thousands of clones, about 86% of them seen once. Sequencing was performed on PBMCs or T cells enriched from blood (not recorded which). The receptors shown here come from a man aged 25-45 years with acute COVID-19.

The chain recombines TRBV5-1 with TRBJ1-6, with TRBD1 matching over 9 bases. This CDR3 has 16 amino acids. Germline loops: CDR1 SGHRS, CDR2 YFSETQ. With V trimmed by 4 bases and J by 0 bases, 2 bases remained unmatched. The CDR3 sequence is CASSTDRGSYNSPLHF. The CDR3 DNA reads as TGCGCCAGCAGCACGGACAGGGGCTCCTATAATTCACCCCTCCACTTT.

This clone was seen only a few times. The CDR3 is CASSLTGTANEKLFF. The CDR3 coding sequence is TGTGCCAGCAGCCTCACCGGGACAGCGAATGAAAAACTGTTTTTT. The chain employs TRBV14 and TRBJ1-4; 7 bases map to TRBD1. This CDR3 comprises 15 residues. J gave up 5 bases and V 4 bases, and 7 bases lay outside the gene matches. Per germline, CDR1 SGHDN and CDR2 FVKESK.

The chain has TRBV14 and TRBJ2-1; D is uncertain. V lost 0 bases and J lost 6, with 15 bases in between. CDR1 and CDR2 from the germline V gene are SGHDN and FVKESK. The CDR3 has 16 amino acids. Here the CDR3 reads CASSQEKLSRVNEQFF. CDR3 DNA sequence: TGTGCCAGCAGCCAAGAGAAACTGTCACGCGTCAATGAGCAGTTCTTC.

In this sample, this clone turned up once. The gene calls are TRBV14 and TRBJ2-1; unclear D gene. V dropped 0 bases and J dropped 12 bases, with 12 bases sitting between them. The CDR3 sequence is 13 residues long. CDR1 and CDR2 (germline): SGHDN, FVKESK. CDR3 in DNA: TGTGCCAGCAGCCAAGATGGCAAAACCCGGCAGTTCTTC. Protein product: CASSQDGKTRQFF.